This TCR beta chain was sequenced during a study of CD8+CD57+ T cells in acquired aplastic anemia. On the study more broadly: Quantities of DNA derived from sorted CD4+ and CD8+ cells averaged around 3 ug.

Patients chosen for sequencing had CD8+CD57+ cells that had expanded, as shown by flow cytometry. Severe acquired aplastic anemia was present in all patients. The use of genomic DNA as template underpinned the TCR beta VDJ and CDR3 profiling. One entry per CDR3 protein results from TCRdb running MiXCR on the reads. The data contain around 150,000 distinct CDR3 sequences, around 75% of them singletons. Germline CDR1 is SGHNT and CDR2 is YENEEA. The CDR3 runs to 12 residues. V was cut by 5 bases and J by 10 bases, with 14 bases left in between. Whole-study results and caveats: There were about 27 CD8+ CDR3 sequences that occurred in both patients and controls. CD8+ Simpson's diversity in patients was not significantly different from that in controls.

With respect to this clonotype: Its matching antigen is unknown.

This chain joins TRBV11-3 and TRBJ1-1; D is unclear. Material for sequencing was sorted CD4+, CD8+, or CD8+CD57+ T cells (not recorded which) from PBMCs. This sequence originates from a human donor with aplastic anemia. The CDR3 sequence: CASSHRPLGAFF. As DNA, the CDR3 is TGTGCCAGCAGCCATCGGCCCCTGGGAGCTTTCTTT. Full variable domain (rest looked up from reference TRBV11-3 and TRBJ1-1): EAGVVQSPRYKIIEKKQPVAFWCNPISGHNTLYWYLQNLGQGPELLIRYENEEAVDDSQLPKDRFSAERLKGVDSTLKIQPAELGDSAVYLCASSHRPLGAFFGQGTRLTVV.